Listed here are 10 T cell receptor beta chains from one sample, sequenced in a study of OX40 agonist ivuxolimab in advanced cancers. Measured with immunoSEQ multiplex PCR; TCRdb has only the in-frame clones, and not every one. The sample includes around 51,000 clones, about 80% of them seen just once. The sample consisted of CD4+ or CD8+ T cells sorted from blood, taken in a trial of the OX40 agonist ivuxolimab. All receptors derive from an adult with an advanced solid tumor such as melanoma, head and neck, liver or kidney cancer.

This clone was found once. The CDR3 region is CASSSSGGAFYEQYF. Here the CDR3 DNA reads TGTGCCAGCAGCTCTAGCGGGGGGGCCTTCTACGAGCAGTACTTC. The chain recombines TRBV9 with TRBJ2-7; TRBD2 aligns across 12 bases. The CDR3 has 15 residues. Germline V CDR1 and CDR2: SGDLS, YYNGEE. The V segment lost 4 bases and the J segment 3 bases; nucleotides outside the gene matches: 5.

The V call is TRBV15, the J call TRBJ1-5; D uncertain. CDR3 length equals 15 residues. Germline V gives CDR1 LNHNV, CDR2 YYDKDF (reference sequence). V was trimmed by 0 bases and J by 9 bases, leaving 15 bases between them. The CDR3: CATSRDQDGYGPQHF. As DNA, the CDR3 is TGTGCCACCAGCAGAGATCAGGACGGGTATGGGCCCCAGCATTTT.

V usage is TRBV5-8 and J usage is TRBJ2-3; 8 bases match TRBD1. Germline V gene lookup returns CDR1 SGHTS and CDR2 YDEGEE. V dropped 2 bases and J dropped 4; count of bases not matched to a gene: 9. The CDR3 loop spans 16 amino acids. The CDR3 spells CASSFRGLDWADTQYF. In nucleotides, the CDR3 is TGTGCCAGCAGCTTCAGGGGGCTGGATTGGGCAGATACGCAGTATTTT.

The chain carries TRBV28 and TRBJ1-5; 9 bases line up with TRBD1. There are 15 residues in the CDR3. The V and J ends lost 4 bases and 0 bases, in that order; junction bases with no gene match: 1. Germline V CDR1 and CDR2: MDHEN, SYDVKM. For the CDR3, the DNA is TGTGCCAGCAGTTGGGGACAGGGTAGCAATCAGCCCCAGCATTTT. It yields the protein CASSWGQGSNQPQHF.

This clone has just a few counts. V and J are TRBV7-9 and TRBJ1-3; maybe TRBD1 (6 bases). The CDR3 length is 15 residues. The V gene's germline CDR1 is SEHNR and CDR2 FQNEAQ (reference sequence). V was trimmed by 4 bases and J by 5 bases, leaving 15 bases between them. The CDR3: CASSSRTEIRNTIYF. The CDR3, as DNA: TGTGCCAGCAGCTCCCGGACAGAGATTAGAAACACCATATATTTT.

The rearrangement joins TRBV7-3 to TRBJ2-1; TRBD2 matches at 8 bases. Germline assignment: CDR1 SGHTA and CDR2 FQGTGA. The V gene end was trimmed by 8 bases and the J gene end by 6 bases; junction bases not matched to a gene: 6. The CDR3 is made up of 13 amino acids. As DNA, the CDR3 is TGTGCCAGCGCAGCGGGGGCGGGCAATGAGCAGTTCTTC. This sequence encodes CASAAGAGNEQFF.

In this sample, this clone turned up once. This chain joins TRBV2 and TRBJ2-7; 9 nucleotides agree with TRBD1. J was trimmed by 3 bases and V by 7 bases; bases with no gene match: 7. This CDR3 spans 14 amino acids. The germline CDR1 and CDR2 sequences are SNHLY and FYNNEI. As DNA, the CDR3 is TGTGCCAGCAACCCGGGACAGGGCAACTACGAGCAGTACTTC. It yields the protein CASNPGQGNYEQYF. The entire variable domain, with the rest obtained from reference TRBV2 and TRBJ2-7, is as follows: EPEVTQTPSHQVTQMGQEVILRCVPISNHLYFYWYRQILGQKVEFLVSFYNNEISEKSEIFDDQFSVERPDGSNFTLKIRSTKLEDSAMYFCASNPGQGNYEQYFGPGTRLTVT.

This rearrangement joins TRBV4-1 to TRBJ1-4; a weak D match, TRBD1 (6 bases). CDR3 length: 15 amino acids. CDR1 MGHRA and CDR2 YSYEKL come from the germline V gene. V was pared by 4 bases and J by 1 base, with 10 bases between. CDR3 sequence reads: CASSPGAGTNEKLFF. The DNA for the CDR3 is TGCGCCAGCAGCCCGGGGGCTGGAACTAATGAAAAACTGTTTTTT.

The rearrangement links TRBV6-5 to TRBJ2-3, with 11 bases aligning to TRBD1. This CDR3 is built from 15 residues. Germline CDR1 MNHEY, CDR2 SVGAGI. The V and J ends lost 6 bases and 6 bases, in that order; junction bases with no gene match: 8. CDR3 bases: TGTGCCAGCAGAGACCCGGGACAGGGGGAGGATACGCAGTATTTT. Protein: CASRDPGQGEDTQYF.

The CDR3 region has the DNA TGTGCCAGCAGCTACTCTGGAAACACCATATATTTT. Protein product: CASSYSGNTIYF. The genes are TRBV11-2 and TRBJ1-3; D uncertain. Germline CDR1 and CDR2: SGHAT and FQNNGV. The CDR3 extends over 12 amino acids. V was clipped by 4 bases and J by 0 bases, with 1 base between them.